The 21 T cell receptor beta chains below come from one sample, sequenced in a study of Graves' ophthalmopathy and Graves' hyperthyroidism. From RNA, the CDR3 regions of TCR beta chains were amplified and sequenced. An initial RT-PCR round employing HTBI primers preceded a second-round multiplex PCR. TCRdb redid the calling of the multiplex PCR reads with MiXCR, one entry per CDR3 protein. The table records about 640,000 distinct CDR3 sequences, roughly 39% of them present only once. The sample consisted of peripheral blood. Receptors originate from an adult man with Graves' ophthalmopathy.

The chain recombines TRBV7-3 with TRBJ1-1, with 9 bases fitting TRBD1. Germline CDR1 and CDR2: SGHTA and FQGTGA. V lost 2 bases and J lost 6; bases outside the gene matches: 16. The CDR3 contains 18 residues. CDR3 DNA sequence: TGTGCCAGCAGCTTACCATCCTTACCACAGGGGGCTCTCGCTGAAGCTTTCTTT. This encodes CASSLPSLPQGALAEAFF.

CDR3: CASILGGQNTGELFF. Written as DNA, the CDR3 is TGCGCCAGCATCCTAGGGGGGCAGAACACCGGGGAGCTGTTTTTT. This chain uses TRBV5-1 with TRBJ2-2; D is perhaps TRBD1 or TRBD2 (6 bases each). The germline V gene has CDR1 SGHRS and CDR2 YFSETQ. CDR3 length equals 15 residues. Trimming shortened V by 6 bases and J by 1 base, and 13 bases separated the two germline ends.

The CDR3 loop reads CASSLAGDRYNSPLHF. For the CDR3, the DNA is TGTGCCAGCAGTTTGGCTGGGGACAGATATAATTCACCCCTCCACTTT. The chain employs TRBV7-2 and TRBJ1-6; 7 nucleotides align to TRBD1. The junction had 9 bases not matched to a gene; V was cut back by 6 bases and J by 4 bases. This CDR3 is built from 16 residues. Germline V gene data show CDR1 as SGHTA and CDR2 as FQGNSA.

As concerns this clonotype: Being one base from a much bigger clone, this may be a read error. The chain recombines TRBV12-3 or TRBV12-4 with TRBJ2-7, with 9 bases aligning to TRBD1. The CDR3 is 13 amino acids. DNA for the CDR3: TGTGCCGGCAGTCTTGACAGGGGGAGCGAGCAGTACTTC. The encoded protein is CAGSLDRGSEQYF.

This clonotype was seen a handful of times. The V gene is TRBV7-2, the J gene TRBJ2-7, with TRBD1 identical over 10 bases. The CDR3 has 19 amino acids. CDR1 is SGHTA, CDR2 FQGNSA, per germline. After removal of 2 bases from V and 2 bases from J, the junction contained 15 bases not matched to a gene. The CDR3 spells CASSLFSRTGTGAAYEQYF. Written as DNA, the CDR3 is TGTGCCAGCAGCTTATTTTCGAGAACCGGGACAGGGGCCGCCTACGAGCAGTACTTC.

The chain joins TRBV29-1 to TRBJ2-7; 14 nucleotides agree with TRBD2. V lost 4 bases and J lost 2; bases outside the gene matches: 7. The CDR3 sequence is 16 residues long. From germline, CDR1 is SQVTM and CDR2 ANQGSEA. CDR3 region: CSVARTSGGPPYEQYF. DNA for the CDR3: TGCAGCGTTGCTCGGACTAGCGGGGGGCCCCCCTACGAGCAGTACTTC.

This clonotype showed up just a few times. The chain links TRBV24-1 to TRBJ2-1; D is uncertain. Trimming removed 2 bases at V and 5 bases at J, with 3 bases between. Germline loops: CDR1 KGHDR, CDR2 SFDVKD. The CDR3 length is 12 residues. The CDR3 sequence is CATSDWDNEQFF. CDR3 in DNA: TGTGCCACCAGTGATTGGGACAATGAGCAGTTCTTC.

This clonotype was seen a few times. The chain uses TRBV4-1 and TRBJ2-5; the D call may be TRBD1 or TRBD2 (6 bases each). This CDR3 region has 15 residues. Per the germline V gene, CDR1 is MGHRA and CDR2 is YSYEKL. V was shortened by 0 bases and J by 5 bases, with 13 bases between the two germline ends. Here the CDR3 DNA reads TGCGCCAGCAGCCAAGACCCGGGGGCCGGTGAGACCCAGTACTTC. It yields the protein CASSQDPGAGETQYF.

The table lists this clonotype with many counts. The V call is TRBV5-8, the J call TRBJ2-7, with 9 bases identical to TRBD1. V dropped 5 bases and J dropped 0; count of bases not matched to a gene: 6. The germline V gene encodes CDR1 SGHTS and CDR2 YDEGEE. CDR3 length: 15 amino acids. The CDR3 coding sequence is TGTGCCAGCAGTAAGGGACAGGGTAACTCCTACGAGCAGTACTTC. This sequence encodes CASSKGQGNSYEQYF.

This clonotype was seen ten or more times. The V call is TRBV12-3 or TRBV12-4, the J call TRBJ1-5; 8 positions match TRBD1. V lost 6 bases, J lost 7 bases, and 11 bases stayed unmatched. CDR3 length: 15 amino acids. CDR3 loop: CASSGQGQGLQPQHF. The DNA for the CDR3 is TGTGCCAGCAGCGGACAAGGACAGGGATTACAGCCCCAGCATTTT.

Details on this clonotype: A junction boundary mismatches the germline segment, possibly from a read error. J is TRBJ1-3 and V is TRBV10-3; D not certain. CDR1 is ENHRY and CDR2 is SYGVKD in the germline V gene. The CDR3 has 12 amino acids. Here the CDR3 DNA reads TGTGCCTCGAGACTCTCTGGAAACACCACATATTTT. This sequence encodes CASRLSGNTTYF.

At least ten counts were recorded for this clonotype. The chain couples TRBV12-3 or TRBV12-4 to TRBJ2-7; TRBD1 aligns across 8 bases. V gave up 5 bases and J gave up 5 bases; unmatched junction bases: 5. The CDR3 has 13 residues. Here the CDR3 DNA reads TGTGCCAGCAGTCCGACAGGGGTCCACGAGCAGTACTTC. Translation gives CASSPTGVHEQYF.

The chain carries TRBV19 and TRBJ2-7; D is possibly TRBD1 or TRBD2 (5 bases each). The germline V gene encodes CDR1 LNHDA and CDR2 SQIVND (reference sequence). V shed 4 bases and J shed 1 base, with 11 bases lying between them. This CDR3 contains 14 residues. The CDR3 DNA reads TGTGCCAGTAGTACCAGGGACGGGTCCTACGAGCAGTACTTC. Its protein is CASSTRDGSYEQYF. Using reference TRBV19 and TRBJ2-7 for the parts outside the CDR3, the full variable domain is DGGITQSPKYLFRKEGQNVTLSCEQNLNHDAMYWYRQDPGQGLRLIYYSQIVNDFQKGDIAEGYSVSREKKESFPLTVTSAQKNPTAFYLCASSTRDGSYEQYFGPGTRLTVT.

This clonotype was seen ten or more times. CDR3 nucleotide sequence: TGTGCCACCAGCCTGGGACAGGGTAATGAAAAACTGTTTTTT. Translating gives CATSLGQGNEKLFF. The chain recombines TRBV15 with TRBJ1-4, with 9 bases lining up with TRBD1. The J segment lost 4 bases and the V segment lost 5 bases, leaving 2 bases of the junction unmatched. The CDR3 totals 14 residues. In germline, CDR1 is LNHNV, CDR2 YYDKDF (reference sequence).

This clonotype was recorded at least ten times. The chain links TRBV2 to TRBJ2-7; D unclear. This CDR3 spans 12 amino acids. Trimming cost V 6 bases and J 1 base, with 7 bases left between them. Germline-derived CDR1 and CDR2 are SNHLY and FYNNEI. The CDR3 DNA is TGTGCCAGCAGGAGTGGTTCCTACGAGCAGTACTTC. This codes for CASRSGSYEQYF.

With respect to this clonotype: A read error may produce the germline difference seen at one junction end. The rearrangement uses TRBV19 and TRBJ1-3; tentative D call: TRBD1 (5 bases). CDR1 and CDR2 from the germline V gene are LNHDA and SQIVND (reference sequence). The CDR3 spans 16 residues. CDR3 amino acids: CASSTGLSSSGNTVYF. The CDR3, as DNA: TGTGCCAGTAGTACGGGACTTTCGAGCTCTGGAAACACCGTATATTTT.

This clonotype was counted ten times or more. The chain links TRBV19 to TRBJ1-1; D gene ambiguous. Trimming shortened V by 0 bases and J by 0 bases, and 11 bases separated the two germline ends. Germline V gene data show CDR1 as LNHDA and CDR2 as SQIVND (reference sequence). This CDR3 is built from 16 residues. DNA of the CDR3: TGTGCCAGTAGTATAGATGGAGGCCAGATGAACACTGAAGCTTTCTTT. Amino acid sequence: CASSIDGGQMNTEAFF.

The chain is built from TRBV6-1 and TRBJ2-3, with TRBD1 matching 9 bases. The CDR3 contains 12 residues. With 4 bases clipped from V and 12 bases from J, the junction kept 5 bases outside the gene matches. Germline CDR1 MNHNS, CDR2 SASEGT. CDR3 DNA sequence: TGTGCCAGCAGTGCCGGGACAGGGCAACAGTATTTT. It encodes CASSAGTGQQYF.

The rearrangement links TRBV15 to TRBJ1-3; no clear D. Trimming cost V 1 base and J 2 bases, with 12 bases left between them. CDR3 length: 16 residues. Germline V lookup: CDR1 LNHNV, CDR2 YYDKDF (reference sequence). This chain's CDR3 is CATSRGGMNTGNTIYF. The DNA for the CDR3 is TGTGCCACCAGCAGAGGAGGGATGAACACTGGAAACACCATATATTTT.

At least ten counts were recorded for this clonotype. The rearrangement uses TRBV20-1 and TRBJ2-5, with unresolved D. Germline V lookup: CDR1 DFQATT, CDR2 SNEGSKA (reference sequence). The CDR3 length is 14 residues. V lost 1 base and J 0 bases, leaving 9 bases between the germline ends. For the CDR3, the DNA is TGCAGTGCTAGAGCGGGCCCCAACCAAGAGACCCAGTACTTC. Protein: CSARAGPNQETQYF.

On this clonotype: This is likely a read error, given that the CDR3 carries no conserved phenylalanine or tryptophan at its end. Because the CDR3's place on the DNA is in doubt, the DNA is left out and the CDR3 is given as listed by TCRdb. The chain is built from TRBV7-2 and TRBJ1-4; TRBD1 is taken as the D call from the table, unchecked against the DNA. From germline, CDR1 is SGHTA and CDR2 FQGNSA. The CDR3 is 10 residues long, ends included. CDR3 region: CASSLPRTVY.